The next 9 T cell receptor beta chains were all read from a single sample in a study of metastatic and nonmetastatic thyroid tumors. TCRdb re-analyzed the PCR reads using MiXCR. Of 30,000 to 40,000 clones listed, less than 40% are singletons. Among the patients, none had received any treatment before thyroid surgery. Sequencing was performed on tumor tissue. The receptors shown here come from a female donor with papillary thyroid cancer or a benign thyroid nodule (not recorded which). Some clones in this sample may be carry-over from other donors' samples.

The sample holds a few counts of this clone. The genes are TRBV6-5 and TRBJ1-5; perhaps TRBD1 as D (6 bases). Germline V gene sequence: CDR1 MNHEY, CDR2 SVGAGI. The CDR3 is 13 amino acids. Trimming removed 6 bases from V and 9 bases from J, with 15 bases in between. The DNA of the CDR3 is TGTGCCAGCAGGCTGACAGGCGACCCGCCCCAGCATTTT. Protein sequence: CASRLTGDPPQHF.

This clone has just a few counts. The CDR3 sequence: CASSFYRAVYEQYF. The CDR3 region has the DNA TGTGCCAGCAGTTTCTACAGGGCGGTCTACGAGCAGTACTTC. The chain employs TRBV28 and TRBJ2-7; maybe TRBD1 (6 bases). CDR3 size: 14 residues. Trimming removed 3 bases at V and 3 bases at J, with 12 bases between. Per the germline V gene, CDR1 is MDHEN and CDR2 is SYDVKM.

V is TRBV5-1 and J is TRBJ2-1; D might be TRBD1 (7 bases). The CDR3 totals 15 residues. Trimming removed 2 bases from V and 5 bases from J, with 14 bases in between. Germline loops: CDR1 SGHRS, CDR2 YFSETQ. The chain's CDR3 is CASSFYRGGHNEQFF. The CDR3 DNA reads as TGCGCCAGCAGCTTCTACAGGGGAGGCCACAATGAGCAGTTCTTC.

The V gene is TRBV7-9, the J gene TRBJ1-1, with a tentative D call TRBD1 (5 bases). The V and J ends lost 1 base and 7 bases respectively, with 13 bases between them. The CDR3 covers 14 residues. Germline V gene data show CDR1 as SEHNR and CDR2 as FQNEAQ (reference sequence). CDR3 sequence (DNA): TGTGCCAGCAGCTTAGTGTTCGCGGGGGGTGAAGCTTTCTTT. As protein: CASSLVFAGGEAFF.

The DNA for the CDR3 is TGTGCCAGCTCACCACCGGACGTCCTGAGGGATACGCAGTATTTT. As protein: CASSPPDVLRDTQYF. The gene calls are TRBV18 and TRBJ2-3; D remains ambiguous. Trimming took off 0 bases at V and 6 bases at J, with 13 bases between the two ends. This CDR3 region has 15 residues. The germline gives CDR1 KGHSH, CDR2 LQKENI.

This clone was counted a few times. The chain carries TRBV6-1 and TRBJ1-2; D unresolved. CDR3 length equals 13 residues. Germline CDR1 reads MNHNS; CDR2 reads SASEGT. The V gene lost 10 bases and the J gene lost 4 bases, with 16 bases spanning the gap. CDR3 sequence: CAIPPPTSYGYTF. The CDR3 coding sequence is TGTGCCATCCCACCGCCGACCTCCTATGGCTACACCTTC.

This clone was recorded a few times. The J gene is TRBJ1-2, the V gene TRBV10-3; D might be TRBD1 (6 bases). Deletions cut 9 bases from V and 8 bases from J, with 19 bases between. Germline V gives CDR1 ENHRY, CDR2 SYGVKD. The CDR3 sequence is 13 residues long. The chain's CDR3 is CAMARDTFWGYTF. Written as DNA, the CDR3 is TGTGCCATGGCCCGGGACACCTTCTGGGGCTACACCTTC.

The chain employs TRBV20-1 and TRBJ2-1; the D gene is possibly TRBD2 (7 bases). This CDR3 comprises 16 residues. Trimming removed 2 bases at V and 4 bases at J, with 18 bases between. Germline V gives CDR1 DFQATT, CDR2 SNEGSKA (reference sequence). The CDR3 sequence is CSARSGGGGVYNEQFF. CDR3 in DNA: TGCAGTGCTAGATCCGGTGGGGGGGGCGTATACAATGAGCAGTTCTTC.

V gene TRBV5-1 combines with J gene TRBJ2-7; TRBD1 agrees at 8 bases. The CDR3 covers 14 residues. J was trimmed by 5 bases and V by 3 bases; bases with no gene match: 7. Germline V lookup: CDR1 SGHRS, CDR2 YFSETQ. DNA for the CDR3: TGCGCCAGCAGCTACCTCGGACAGGGAAACGAGCAGTACTTC. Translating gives CASSYLGQGNEQYF.